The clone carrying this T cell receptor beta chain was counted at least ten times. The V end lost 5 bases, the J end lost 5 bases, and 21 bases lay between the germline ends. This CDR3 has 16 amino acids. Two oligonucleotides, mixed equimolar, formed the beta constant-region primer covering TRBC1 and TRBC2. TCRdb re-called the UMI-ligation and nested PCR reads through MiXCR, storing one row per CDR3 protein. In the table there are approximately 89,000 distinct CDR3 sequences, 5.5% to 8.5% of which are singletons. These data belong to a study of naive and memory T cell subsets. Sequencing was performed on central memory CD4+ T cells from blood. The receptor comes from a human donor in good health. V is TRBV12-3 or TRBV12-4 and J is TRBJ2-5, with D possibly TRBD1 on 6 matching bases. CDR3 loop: CASSPIRQEGAETQYF. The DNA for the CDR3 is TGTGCCAGCAGTCCTATCCGACAGGAAGGGGCGGAGACCCAGTACTTC.